This TCR beta chain was captured by sequencing in a study of CD8+CD57+ T cells in acquired aplastic anemia (dated by TCRdb to 2017 to 2018). The study in broad terms: Extracted DNA from sorted CD4+ and CD8+ cells averaged around 2.9 ug, ranging from roughly 0.17 to 27.4 ug. On the study overall, not on this receptor specifically: Although under 35 CD8+ CDR3 sequences were shared by patients and controls, these sequences appeared highly expressed in patients and within the immunodominant clones of patients. Between patients and healthy controls, no significant difference in CD8+ Simpson's diversity was found (P=0.060).

The CDR3 runs 15 residues from the cysteine to the phenylalanine. Only the CDR3 DNA stays, 45 bases, in frame from base 1. As encoded in the germline V gene, CDR1 is SGHRS while CDR2 is YFSETQ. Trimming takes 0 bases from V and 3 bases from J, and the germline ends sit 13 bases apart. Profiling of TCR beta VDJ combinations and CDR3 sequences used genomic DNA as the template. An Illumina HiSeq 2000 was used for TCR repertoire sequencing. The paper's processing steps were these. Repertoire assessment relied on Simpson's diversity index, CDR3 size and DJ length profiles, and TRBV/TRBJ rearrangement plots. The most abundant DNA sequence in the deep sequencing data was defined as the immunodominant clone. CDR3 amino acid sequences were checked for sharing between subjects and were compared against published repertoires and the VDJdb database. TCRdb reprocessing: public reads trimmed at Q25 with fastp, clones called with MiXCR, in-frame beta chains kept. One record per CDR3 amino acid sequence lists the most common genes and DNA. TCRdb, rather than the study authors, made the V and J calls. The sample yields hundreds of thousands of distinct CDR3 sequences; 56% were counted once. The ten top clones hold approximately 8% of the sample.

TCR repertoires of sorted CD4+ and CD8+ blood T cells from severe aplastic anemia patients and healthy subjects were deep-sequenced in the study. Ficoll-Paque density gradient centrifugation was used to isolate peripheral blood mononuclear cells. Before DNA was extracted, CD4+ and CD8+ T cells were sorted using either FACS or magnetic beads. A single count supports this clonotype. Its specific antigen is unknown. No base-level quality is on record; no much larger clone is a single base apart. Just one read gives weak support. The sample comprised sorted CD4+, CD8+, or CD8+CD57+ T cells (not recorded which) from PBMCs. The TCR sequence derives from a human donor with severe aplastic anemia or a healthy control (not recorded which). The rearrangement joined TRBV5-1 to TRBJ2-7, with the D assignment possibly TRBD1 or TRBD2, given 5 matching bases for each. This receptor carries the CDR3 CASSLAEGRFYEQYF. The DNA sequence is as follows: TGCGCCAGCAGCTTGGCCGAGGGACGGTTCTACGAGCAGTACTTC.